This T cell receptor (beta chain) was captured by sequencing in a study of blood T cell repertoires in COVID-19. Study-level background: Researchers got acute and convalescent COVID-19 samples from the United States, Italy and Spain.

The data were produced by immunoSEQ multiplex PCR, yet TCRdb's version contains in-frame clones alone and is incomplete. The sample includes about 130,000 clones, almost 80% of them seen just once. V lost 8 bases, J lost 5 bases, and 7 bases stayed unmatched. CDR3 length: 13 residues. Sequenced material: peripheral blood. This receptor was identified in a man in his 60s who had recovered from COVID-19. The chain joins TRBV12-3 or TRBV12-4 to TRBJ2-7; the match to TRBD1 covers 9 bases. CDR3 DNA: TGTGCCAGCGGGACAGGGAGGCGCGACGAGCAGTACTTC. It translates to CASGTGRRDEQYF.